These 22 T cell receptor beta chains originate from one sample sequenced in a study of vaccination and CD4 T cells after COVID-19. Time point specified: late sampling 161 to 241 days after vaccination in a few convalescent patients. Treatment reported: 10-day PBMC culture with coronavirus spike peptide pools or control peptides (ViraFEST assay). These receptors are not linked to any known antigen. Oncomine TCR Beta short-read sequencing was applied to DNA from cultured CD4+ T cells. TCRdb reprocessed the PCR reads via MiXCR and lists one record per CDR3 protein. The table lists about 25,000 distinct CDR3 sequences, roughly 31% of them singletons. The sample consisted of CD4+ T cells from blood, cultured in vitro, taken about 7 months after SARS-CoV-2 vaccination. These receptors were collected from a human donor who had recovered from COVID-19.

This clonotype was counted a few times. The chain combines TRBV24-1 with TRBJ1-1; 8 nucleotides match TRBD1. CDR3 length: 17 amino acids. Germline CDR1 and CDR2: KGHDR and SFDVKD. The trim removed 3 bases at V and 6 bases at J, leaving 14 bases unmatched. CDR3 DNA: TGTGCCACCAGTGATACCAACGGACAGGGAGGGAGACCTGAAGCTTTCTTT. Encoded protein: CATSDTNGQGGRPEAFF.

This clonotype is medium-sized in the sample. The chain is built from TRBV7-8 and TRBJ2-7, with D unclear. V gave up 3 bases and J gave up 4 bases, with 10 bases separating them. CDR3 length: 13 residues. Germline values: CDR1 SGHVS, CDR2 FQNEAQ. This chain's CDR3 is CASSFRTDYEQYF. The DNA of the CDR3 is TGTGCCAGCAGCTTTAGGACGGATTACGAGCAGTACTTC.

The table lists this clonotype with a few counts. The rearrangement uses TRBV6-1 and TRBJ2-1; 8 positions match TRBD2. The CDR3 spans 12 residues. CDR1 is MNHNS, CDR2 SASEGT, per germline. V lost 6 bases to trimming and J lost 5 bases; unmatched junction nucleotides: 0. The CDR3 spells CASRRGDNEQFF. In DNA form, the CDR3 reads TGTGCCAGCAGGCGGGGGGACAATGAGCAGTTCTTC.

This clonotype has only a few counts. The rearrangement links TRBV20-1 to TRBJ2-3; 10 nucleotides align to TRBD2. J was trimmed by 7 bases and V by 4 bases; bases with no gene match: 20. Germline CDR1 and CDR2: DFQATT and SNEGSKA (reference sequence). The CDR3 is made up of 18 amino acids. CDR3 in amino acids: CSANLPGLASQYTYTQYF. In DNA form, the CDR3 reads TGCAGTGCTAATCTTCCGGGACTAGCGAGCCAATATACCTATACGCAGTATTTT.

This clonotype was detected only a few times. V usage is TRBV7-6 and J usage is TRBJ1-3, with 9 bases that match TRBD1. The trim removed 6 bases at V and 2 bases at J, leaving 8 bases unmatched. This CDR3 comprises 16 residues. Germline assignment: CDR1 SGHVS and CDR2 FNYEAQ. The chain's CDR3 is CASSSTGQGAGNTIYF. CDR3 nucleotide sequence: TGTGCCAGCAGTTCAACGGGACAGGGAGCTGGAAACACCATATATTTT.

The V call is TRBV7-3, the J call TRBJ2-7; D uncertain. The CDR3 sequence is 13 residues long. Looked up from germline, CDR1 is SGHTA and CDR2 is FQGTGA. V was clipped by 5 bases and J by 6 bases, with 14 bases between them. CDR3 region: CASSPSTYGEQYF. The CDR3 DNA sequence: TGTGCCAGCAGCCCGTCCACCTATGGCGAGCAGTACTTC.

This clonotype was found a few times. V is TRBV7-2 and J is TRBJ2-7, with no clear D. The germline CDR1 and CDR2 sequences are SGHTA and FQGNSA. The CDR3 is 14 residues long. The V and J ends lost 2 bases and 0 bases respectively, with 8 bases between them. The CDR3 protein is CASSLSWGSYEQYF. The CDR3 nucleotides are TGTGCCAGCAGCTTATCATGGGGCTCCTACGAGCAGTACTTC.

This clonotype was detected a few times. The chain joins TRBV20-1 to TRBJ2-3; no clear D. Trimming shortened V by 3 bases and J by 0 bases, and 10 bases separated the two germline ends. The CDR3 has 14 amino acids. Germline-derived CDR1 and CDR2 are DFQATT and SNEGSKA (reference sequence). In nucleotides, the CDR3 is TGCAGTGCTAGTGTCTCCACTAGCACAGATACGCAGTATTTT. As protein: CSASVSTSTDTQYF.

This clonotype was counted only a few times. J is TRBJ2-7 and V is TRBV19; tentative D call: TRBD2 (5 bases). Trimming stripped 3 bases from V and 3 bases from J, with 12 bases between. This CDR3 is 14 amino acids long. From germline, CDR1 is LNHDA and CDR2 SQIVND (reference sequence). The CDR3 bases are TGTGCCAGTAGTATTCGAGGGTTCCGCTACGAGCAGTACTTC. Translated, it gives CASSIRGFRYEQYF.

This clonotype is judged medium-sized (0.01 to 0.1%). The chain recombines TRBV20-1 with TRBJ1-2; TRBD1 aligns across 10 bases. The V gene end was trimmed by 6 bases and the J gene end by 4 bases; junction bases not matched to a gene: 11. The CDR3 extends over 15 amino acids. Germline loops: CDR1 DFQATT, CDR2 SNEGSKA (reference sequence). The CDR3 region has the DNA TGCAGTGCCAGTGGGACAGGGGAGATTCTCTATGGCTACACCTTC. This gives the protein CSASGTGEILYGYTF.

The gene calls are TRBV6-1 and TRBJ1-2; D may be TRBD1 (5 bases). Germline V gene lookup returns CDR1 MNHNS and CDR2 SASEGT. Trimming shortened V by 6 bases and J by 2 bases, and 10 bases separated the two germline ends. The CDR3 has 13 residues. In nucleotides, the CDR3 is TGTGCCAGCAGGGCTAGGGGAAACTATGGCTACACCTTC. It yields the protein CASRARGNYGYTF.

This clonotype has just one count. V is TRBV7-2 and J is TRBJ2-3; D is perhaps TRBD2 (5 bases). V was clipped by 5 bases and J by 7 bases, with 13 bases between them. Germline CDR1 is SGHTA and CDR2 is FQGNSA. This CDR3 region has 13 residues. In DNA, the CDR3 is TGTGCCAGCAGCGAGCCGCCGGGGTATACGCAGTATTTT. The encoded protein is CASSEPPGYTQYF.

The chain links TRBV28 to TRBJ1-5; D uncertain. Trimming cost V 1 base and J 1 base, with 8 bases left between them. The germline V gene encodes CDR1 MDHEN and CDR2 SYDVKM. The CDR3 is made up of 15 amino acids. CDR3 residues: CASSLSGPSNQPQHF. DNA of the CDR3: TGTGCCAGCAGTTTATCTGGGCCGAGCAATCAGCCCCAGCATTTT.

V usage is TRBV7-8 and J usage is TRBJ2-7, with 14 bases matching TRBD2. Germline CDR1 is SGHVS and CDR2 is FQNEAQ. This CDR3 contains 16 residues. Unmatched junction bases numbered 5, after V lost 5 bases and J lost 2 bases. The CDR3: CASSQRLAGGTYEQYF. For the CDR3, the DNA is TGTGCCAGCAGCCAAAGACTAGCGGGAGGGACCTACGAGCAGTACTTC.

The chain links TRBV6-2 or TRBV6-3 to TRBJ2-3; D remains ambiguous. The CDR3 spans 12 residues. V dropped 2 bases and J dropped 2 bases, with 2 bases sitting between them. Per germline, CDR1 MNHEY and CDR2 SVGEGT. The CDR3 DNA sequence: TGTGCCAGCAGTTACATCACAGATACGCAGTATTTT. Translating gives CASSYITDTQYF.

The chain is built from TRBV6-5 and TRBJ2-4; the D gene could be TRBD1 or TRBD2 (7 bases each). V lost 1 base to trimming and J lost 9 bases, with 16 bases between them. There are 15 residues in the CDR3. Germline CDR1 and CDR2: MNHEY and SVGAGI. CDR3 loop: CASSYLADREGIQYF. The CDR3 DNA is TGTGCCAGCAGTTACTTAGCTGACAGGGAGGGCATTCAGTACTTC.

The table lists this clonotype with a count of one. V and J are TRBV19 and TRBJ2-7, with 11 bases lining up with TRBD1. CDR1 LNHDA and CDR2 SQIVND come from the germline V gene (reference sequence). The CDR3 sequence is 15 residues long. Trimming cost V 9 bases and J 3 bases; bases outside gene matches: 10. CDR3 DNA: TGTGCCAGCAGGTTGACCGGGACAGGGGGCTACGAGCAGTACTTC. It translates to CASRLTGTGGYEQYF. Combining the CDR3 with reference TRBV19 and TRBJ2-7 gives the whole variable domain DGGITQSPKYLFRKEGQNVTLSCEQNLNHDAMYWYRQDPGQGLRLIYYSQIVNDFQKGDIAEGYSVSREKKESFPLTVTSAQKNPTAFYLCASRLTGTGGYEQYFGPGTRLTVT.

The gene calls are TRBV28 and TRBJ2-3; 8 positions agree with TRBD1. V trimming: 7 bases; J trimming: 1 base; junction bases outside the gene matches: 7. The CDR3 consists of 15 residues. Germline loops: CDR1 MDHEN, CDR2 SYDVKM. CDR3 DNA sequence: TGTGCCAGCAAGAAATGGGACAGGCGCACAGATACGCAGTATTTT. This translates into CASKKWDRRTDTQYF.

The table lists this clonotype with a few counts. This chain connects TRBV28 to TRBJ2-6; D uncertain. The CDR3 is 15 amino acids. V was clipped by 4 bases and J by 0 bases, with 7 bases between them. CDR1 and CDR2 (germline): MDHEN, SYDVKM. DNA of the CDR3: TGTGCCAGCAGTTCGACGTTCTCTGGGGCCAACGTCCTGACTTTC. It yields the protein CASSSTFSGANVLTF.

The chain carries TRBV10-3 and TRBJ2-7; D possibly corresponds to TRBD2 (6 bases). V gave up 0 bases and J gave up 4 bases, with 22 bases separating them. There are 18 residues in the CDR3. The germline gives CDR1 ENHRY, CDR2 SYGVKD. The CDR3 DNA reads as TGTGCCATCAGTGAGTCAATGGTAGGGCGGGGACGCCTATACGAGCAGTACTTC. Amino acids: CAISESMVGRGRLYEQYF.

This chain connects TRBV20-1 to TRBJ2-3, with D hard to call. Looked up from germline, CDR1 is DFQATT and CDR2 is SNEGSKA (reference sequence). This CDR3 contains 13 residues. Trimming left V 0 bases short and J 0 bases short, with 4 bases between. The CDR3 is CSAREYSTDTQYF. The CDR3 DNA follows: TGCAGTGCTAGAGAATACAGCACAGATACGCAGTATTTT.

J is TRBJ2-1 and V is TRBV7-3; D may be TRBD2 (5 bases). The CDR3 length is 14 residues. Germline CDR1 SGHTA, CDR2 FQGTGA. Trimming took off 3 bases at V and 7 bases at J, with 13 bases between the two ends. CDR3 DNA sequence: TGTGCCAGCAGCTTCGGGCTAGCAACGAATGAGCAGTTCTTC. Its translation is CASSFGLATNEQFF.